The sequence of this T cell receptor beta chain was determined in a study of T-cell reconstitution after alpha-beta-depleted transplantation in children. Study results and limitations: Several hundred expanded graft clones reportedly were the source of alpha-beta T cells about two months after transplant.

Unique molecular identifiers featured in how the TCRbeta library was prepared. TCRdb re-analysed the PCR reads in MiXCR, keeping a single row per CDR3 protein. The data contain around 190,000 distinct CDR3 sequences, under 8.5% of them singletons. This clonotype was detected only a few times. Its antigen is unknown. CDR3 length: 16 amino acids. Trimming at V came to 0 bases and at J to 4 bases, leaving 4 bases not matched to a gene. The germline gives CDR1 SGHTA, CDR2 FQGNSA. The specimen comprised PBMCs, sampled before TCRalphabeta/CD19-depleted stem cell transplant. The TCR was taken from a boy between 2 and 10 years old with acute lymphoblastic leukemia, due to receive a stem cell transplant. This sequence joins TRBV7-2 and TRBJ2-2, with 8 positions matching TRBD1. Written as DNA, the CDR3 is TGTGCCAGCAGCTTAGCGGCAGGGGGCGTCACCGGGGAGCTGTTTTTT. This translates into CASSLAAGGVTGELFF. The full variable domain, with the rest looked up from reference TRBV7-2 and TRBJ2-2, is GAGVSQSPSNKVTEKGKDVELRCDPISGHTALYWYRQSLGQGLEFLIYFQGNSAPDKSGLPSDRFSAERTGGSVSTLTIQRTQQEDSAVYLCASSLAAGGVTGELFFGEGSRLTVL.